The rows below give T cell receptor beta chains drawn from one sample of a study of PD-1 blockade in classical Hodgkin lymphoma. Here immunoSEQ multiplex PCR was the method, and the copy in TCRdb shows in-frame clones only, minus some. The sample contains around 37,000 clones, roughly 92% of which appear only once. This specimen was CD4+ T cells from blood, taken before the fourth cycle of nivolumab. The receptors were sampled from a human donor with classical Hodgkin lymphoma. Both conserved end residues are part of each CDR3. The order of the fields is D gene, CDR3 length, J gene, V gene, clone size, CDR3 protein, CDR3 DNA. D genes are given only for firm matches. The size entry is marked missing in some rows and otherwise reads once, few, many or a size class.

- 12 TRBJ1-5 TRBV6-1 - CASSVGEQPQHF TGTGCCAGCTCCGTGGGGGAACAGCCCCAGCATTTT
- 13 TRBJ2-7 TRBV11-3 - CASSSDHGYEQYF TGTGCCAGCAGCTCGGACCATGGGTACGAGCAGTACTTC
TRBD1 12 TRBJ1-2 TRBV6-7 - CASRKGAPGYTF TGTGCCAGTCGCAAGGGGGCGCCGGGCTACACCTTC
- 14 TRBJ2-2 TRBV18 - CASSPIGGTGELFF TGTGCCAGCTCACCGATTGGGGGTACCGGGGAGCTGTTTTTT
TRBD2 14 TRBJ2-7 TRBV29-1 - CSVRLAGGPGEQYF TGCAGCGTGCGACTAGCGGGAGGTCCCGGGGAGCAGTACTTC
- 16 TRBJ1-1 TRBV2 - CAGLGTLRARNTEAFF TGTGCCGGCCTTGGGACCCTTCGGGCCCGGAACACTGAAGCTTTCTTT
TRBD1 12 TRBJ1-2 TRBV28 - CASIGQGDGYTF TGTGCCAGCATTGGACAGGGGGATGGCTACACCTTC
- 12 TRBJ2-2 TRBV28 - CASSLNVAELFF TGTGCCAGCAGTTTGAATGTCGCGGAGCTGTTTTTT
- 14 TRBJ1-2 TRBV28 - CASSLRGTDYGYTF TGTGCCAGCAGTTTGCGCGGGACTGACTATGGCTACACCTTC
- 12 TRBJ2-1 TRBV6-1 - CASSSINNEQFF TGTGCCAGCAGTTCGATAAACAATGAGCAGTTCTTC
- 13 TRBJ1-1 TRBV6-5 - CASSYSRDTEAFF TGTGCCAGCAGTTACTCGAGGGACACTGAAGCTTTCTTT
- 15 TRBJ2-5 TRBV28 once CASSLWRTYQETQYF TGTGCCAGCAGTTTATGGAGGACGTACCAAGAGACCCAGTACTTC
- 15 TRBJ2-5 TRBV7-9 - CASSLIQGRQETQYF TGTGCCAGCAGCTTGATCCAGGGACGTCAAGAGACCCAGTACTTC
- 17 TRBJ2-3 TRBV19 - CASSIGGGITSTDTQYF TGTGCCAGTAGTATTGGAGGTGGGATAACTAGCACAGATACGCAGTATTTT
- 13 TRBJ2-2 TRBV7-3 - CASSLIGTGELFF TGTGCCAGCAGCTTAATCGGCACCGGGGAGCTGTTTTTT
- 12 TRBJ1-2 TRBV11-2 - CASSLEGHGYTF TGTGCCAGCAGCTTAGAAGGGCATGGCTACACCTTC
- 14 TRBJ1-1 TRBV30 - CAWTATSMNTEAFF TGTGCCTGGACCGCTACCTCCATGAACACTGAAGCTTTCTTT
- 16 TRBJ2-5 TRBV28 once CASSLARGAGKETQYF TGTGCCAGCAGTTTGGCTAGGGGAGCTGGTAAAGAGACCCAGTACTTC
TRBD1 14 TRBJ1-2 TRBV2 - CATRRGTGGEGYTF TGTGCCACCAGAAGGGGGACAGGGGGAGAAGGCTACACCTTC
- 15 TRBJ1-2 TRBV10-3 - CAISESTGLLYGYTF TGTGCCATCAGTGAGTCTACTGGGCTGCTCTATGGCTACACCTTC
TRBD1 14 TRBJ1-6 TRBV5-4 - CASSNDRVGSPLHF TGTGCCAGCAGCAATGACAGGGTCGGGTCACCCCTCCACTTT
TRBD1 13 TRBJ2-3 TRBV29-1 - CSAWTGSTDTQYF TGCAGCGCCTGGACAGGAAGCACAGATACGCAGTATTTT
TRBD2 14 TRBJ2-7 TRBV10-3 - CASRGGQGAYEQYF TGTGCCTCCCGGGGAGGGCAGGGTGCCTACGAGCAGTACTTC
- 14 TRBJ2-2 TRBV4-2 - CASSRYDGTGELFF TGTGCCAGCAGCCGTTACGATGGGACCGGGGAGCTGTTTTTT
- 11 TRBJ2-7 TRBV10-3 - CAAGESYEQYF TGTGCCGCCGGAGAGTCCTACGAGCAGTACTTC
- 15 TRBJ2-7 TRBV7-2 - CASSLLTGPPMEQYF TGTGCCAGCAGCTTACTAACGGGACCCCCGATGGAGCAGTACTTC
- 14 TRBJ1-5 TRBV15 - CATSREIGGQPQHF TGTGCCACCAGCAGAGAGATCGGTGGGCAGCCCCAGCATTTT
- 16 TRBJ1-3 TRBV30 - CAWKTWGGGFGNTIYF TGTGCCTGGAAGACATGGGGCGGGGGGTTTGGAAACACCATATATTTT
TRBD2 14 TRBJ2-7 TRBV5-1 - CASSFGREFYEQYF TGCGCCAGCAGCTTCGGGCGGGAGTTCTACGAGCAGTACTTC
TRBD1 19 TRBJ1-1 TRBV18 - CASSPLSGQGASANTEAFF TGTGCCAGCTCACCACTTTCGGGACAGGGGGCTTCTGCGAACACTGAAGCTTTCTTT
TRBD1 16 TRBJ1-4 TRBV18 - CASSLDRGTTNEKLFF TGTGCCAGCTCCCTCGACAGGGGGACAACTAATGAAAAACTGTTTTTT
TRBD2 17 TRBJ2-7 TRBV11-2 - CASSEELAGALLGEQYF TGTGCCAGCAGCGAAGAGCTAGCGGGAGCCCTACTGGGGGAGCAGTACTTC
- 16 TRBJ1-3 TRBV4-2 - CASSQDLTNSGNTIYF TGTGCCAGCAGCCAAGATCTAACTAACTCTGGAAACACCATATATTTT
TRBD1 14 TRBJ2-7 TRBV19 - CASTTTGTSDEQYF TGTGCCAGTACCACGACAGGGACGAGCGACGAGCAGTACTTC
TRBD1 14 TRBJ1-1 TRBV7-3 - CASSHQGGNTEAFF TGTGCCAGCAGCCATCAGGGGGGGAACACTGAAGCTTTCTTT
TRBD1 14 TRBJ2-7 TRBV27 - CASSHGQGRWEQYF TGTGCCAGCAGCCATGGACAGGGGAGATGGGAGCAGTACTTC
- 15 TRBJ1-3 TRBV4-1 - CASTQGRVIGNTIYF TGCGCCAGCACCCAAGGCCGCGTTATTGGAAACACCATATATTTT
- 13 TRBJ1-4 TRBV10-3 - CATSGRDNEKLFF TGTGCCACTTCAGGGCGGGATAATGAAAAACTGTTTTTT
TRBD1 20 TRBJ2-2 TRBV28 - CASSFSTGGGRGLNTGELFF TGTGCCAGCAGTTTTTCAACAGGGGGCGGTCGGGGTTTGAACACCGGGGAGCTGTTTTTT
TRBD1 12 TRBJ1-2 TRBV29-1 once CSGEGQGDGYTF TGCAGCGGTGAGGGACAGGGGGATGGCTACACCTTC
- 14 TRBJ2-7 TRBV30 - CAWSVPGWTYEQYF TGTGCCTGGAGTGTACCAGGTTGGACCTACGAGCAGTACTTC
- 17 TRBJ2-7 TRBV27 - CATQRYFMQAGGNEQYF TGTGCCACCCAGCGGTATTTTATGCAAGCAGGGGGGAACGAGCAGTACTTC
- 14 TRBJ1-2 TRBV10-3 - CAISESSTAYGYTF TGTGCCATCAGTGAGTCGTCAACAGCCTATGGCTACACCTTC
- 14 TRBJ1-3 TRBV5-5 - CASSLSYRVDTIYF TGTGCCAGCAGCTTGTCTTACAGGGTGGACACCATATATTTT
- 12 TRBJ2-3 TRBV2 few CASDGSSGTQYF TGTGCCAGCGACGGGTCTTCAGGTACGCAGTATTTT
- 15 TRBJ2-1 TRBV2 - CAGRGRLADYNEQFF TGTGCCGGCAGGGGCCGCCTAGCGGACTACAATGAGCAGTTCTTC
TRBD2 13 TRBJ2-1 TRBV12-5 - CASRGSSYNEQFF TGTGCTAGTCGCGGGAGCTCCTACAATGAGCAGTTCTTC
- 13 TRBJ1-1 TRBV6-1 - CASRETVNTEAFF TGTGCCAGCAGGGAGACGGTGAACACTGAAGCTTTCTTT
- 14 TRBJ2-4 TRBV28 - CASSKIVAENIQYF TGTGCCAGCAGTAAAATCGTCGCGGAAAACATTCAGTACTTC
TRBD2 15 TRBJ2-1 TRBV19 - CASSTPTSGFYEQFF TGTGCCAGTAGTACTCCAACTAGCGGCTTTTATGAGCAGTTCTTC
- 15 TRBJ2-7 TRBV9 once CASSVALAGKYEQYF TGTGCCAGCAGCGTAGCTCTGGCGGGAAAGTACGAGCAGTACTTC
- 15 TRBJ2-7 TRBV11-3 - CASSLGVSSSYEQYF TGTGCCAGCAGCTTAGGTGTGTCTAGCTCCTACGAGCAGTACTTC
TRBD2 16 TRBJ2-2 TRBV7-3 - CASSLRGTTNTGELFF TGTGCCAGCAGCTTAAGGGGGACTACTAACACCGGGGAGCTGTTTTTT
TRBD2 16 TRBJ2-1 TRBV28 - CASSLMGLAKYNEQFF TGTGCCAGCAGTTTAATGGGACTAGCGAAATACAATGAGCAGTTCTTC
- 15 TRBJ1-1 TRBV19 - CASSISQGAGTEAFF TGTGCCAGTAGTATATCCCAAGGGGCGGGCACTGAAGCTTTCTTT
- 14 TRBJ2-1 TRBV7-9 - CASSLGGWADEQFF TGTGCCAGCAGCTTAGGCGGGTGGGCCGATGAGCAGTTCTTC
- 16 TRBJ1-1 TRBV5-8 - CASSFYLRVVGQEAFF TGTGCCAGCAGCTTTTACCTAAGGGTGGTGGGACAAGAAGCTTTCTTT
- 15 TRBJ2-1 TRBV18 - CASSGSPGRGNEQFF TGTGCCAGCTCAGGGAGCCCGGGGCGAGGAAATGAGCAGTTCTTC
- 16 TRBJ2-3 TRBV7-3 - CASSRLGRSGGDTQYF TGTGCCAGCAGCCGGTTGGGGCGGTCTGGGGGAGATACGCAGTATTTT
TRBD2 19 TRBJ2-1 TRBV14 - CASSQLPGLAGVTYNEQFF TGTGCCAGCAGCCAGCTCCCGGGACTAGCGGGAGTGACCTACAATGAGCAGTTCTTC